The 25 T cell receptor beta chains in this list originate from one sample, sequenced in a study of shared clonotypes between healthy human individuals. Measured with immunoSEQ multiplex PCR; TCRdb has only the in-frame clones, and not every one. This sample yields 150,000 to 200,000 clones, of which roughly 70% are seen a single time; under 11% belongs to the top ten. The source material was memory CD4+ T cells sorted from blood. Indicated subset: CD45RA-negative fraction. All receptors come from a man younger than 40 in good health.

The J gene is TRBJ2-5, the V gene TRBV19, with D possibly called TRBD1 or TRBD2 (5 bases each). The CDR3 covers 17 residues. CDR1 LNHDA and CDR2 SQIVND come from the germline V gene (reference sequence). V was pared by 2 bases and J by 5 bases, with 21 bases between. CDR3 loop: CASSIRPGRWGVETQYF. In DNA, the CDR3 is TGTGCCAGTAGTATAAGGCCGGGACGGTGGGGCGTCGAGACCCAGTACTTC.

J is TRBJ1-2 and V is TRBV7-9; D gene uncertain. Looked up from germline, CDR1 is SEHNR and CDR2 is FQNEAQ (reference sequence). V lost 5 bases and J 3 bases, leaving 16 bases between the germline ends. CDR3 length: 15 amino acids. The CDR3 reads CASSLTAATDYGYTF. CDR3 nucleotides: TGTGCCAGCAGCCTAACCGCCGCGACGGACTATGGCTACACCTTC. The full variable domain, its missing parts supplied by reference TRBV7-9 and TRBJ1-2, is DTGVSQNPRHKITKRGQNVTFRCDPISEHNRLYWYRQTLGQGPEFLTYFQNEAQLEKSRLLSDRFSAERPKGSFSTLEIQRTEQGDSAMYLCASSLTAATDYGYTFGSGTRLTVV.

This clone appeared once. J is TRBJ1-1 and V is TRBV29-1; 9 bases line up with TRBD1. The CDR3 contains 13 residues. The germline V gene has CDR1 SQVTM and CDR2 ANQGSEA. Trimming took 5 bases from V and 3 from J; bases not matched to a gene: 4. The CDR3 DNA reads TGCAGCGTTTCGACAGGGGGACACACTGAAGCTTTCTTT. Protein sequence: CSVSTGGHTEAFF.

This clone came up once. The gene calls are TRBV11-2 and TRBJ1-2; tentatively, D is TRBD1 (6 bases). Germline assignment: CDR1 SGHAT and CDR2 FQNNGV. Trimming shortened V by 1 base and J by 5 bases, and 11 bases separated the two germline ends. The CDR3 is made up of 14 amino acids. CDR3 residues: CASSLAGADYGYTF. The CDR3 bases are TGTGCCAGCAGCTTAGCAGGGGCCGATTATGGCTACACCTTC.

This rearrangement joins TRBV11-3 to TRBJ2-6, with no clear D. V was shortened by 5 bases and J by 5 bases, with 22 bases between the two germline ends. This CDR3 region has 18 residues. CDR1 and CDR2 from the germline V gene are SGHNT and YENEEA. The DNA for the CDR3 is TGTGCCAGCAGCCTGGGGAACTCTCGACAAAGTCGGGCCAACGTCCTGACTTTC. It encodes CASSLGNSRQSRANVLTF. Full variable domain (remainder filled in from reference TRBV11-3 and TRBJ2-6): EAGVVQSPRYKIIEKKQPVAFWCNPISGHNTLYWYLQNLGQGPELLIRYENEEAVDDSQLPKDRFSAERLKGVDSTLKIQPAELGDSAVYLCASSLGNSRQSRANVLTFGAGSRLTVL.

V gene TRBV7-2 combines with J gene TRBJ2-1; D possibly corresponds to TRBD2 (5 bases). CDR1 and CDR2 from the germline V gene are SGHTA and FQGNSA. The CDR3 runs to 17 residues. V shed 2 bases and J shed 0 bases, with 14 bases lying between them. The CDR3 DNA sequence: TGTGCCAGCAGCTTATCTGGCGGGTGGGGCTCCTACAATGAGCAGTTCTTC. It translates to CASSLSGGWGSYNEQFF.

This clone was counted between two and nine times. The chain has TRBV9 and TRBJ2-1; 9 bases line up with TRBD1. The CDR3 has 16 residues. Germline values: CDR1 SGDLS, CDR2 YYNGEE. The V gene end was trimmed by 2 bases and the J gene end by 1 base; junction bases not matched to a gene: 4. In DNA form, the CDR3 reads TGTGCCAGCAGCGTTATTGGACAGGGGTCCTACAATGAGCAGTTCTTC. Translating it yields CASSVIGQGSYNEQFF.

The rearrangement uses TRBV2 and TRBJ2-5; 7 nucleotides match TRBD2. CDR1 and CDR2 (germline): SNHLY, FYNNEI. The V gene end was trimmed by 5 bases and the J gene end by 4 bases; junction bases not matched to a gene: 10. The CDR3 contains 15 residues. CDR3 region: CASSLSGRARETQYF. CDR3 in DNA: TGTGCCAGCAGTCTTAGTGGGAGGGCCCGAGAGACCCAGTACTTC.

The chain recombines TRBV6-6 with TRBJ2-7; no clear D gene. The CDR3 covers 13 residues. Germline CDR1 and CDR2: MNHNY and SVGAGI (reference sequence). Trimming stripped 5 bases from V and 1 base from J, with 9 bases between. CDR3 sequence: CASSASGSYEQYF. DNA of the CDR3: TGTGCCAGCAGTGCCTCTGGATCCTACGAGCAGTACTTC.

CDR3 sequence: CASSTPGQLARNEKLFF. DNA of the CDR3: TGTGCCAGCTCAACTCCGGGACAGTTGGCGCGGAATGAAAAACTGTTTTTT. The V call is TRBV18, the J call TRBJ1-4, with 7 bases matching TRBD1. This CDR3 is 17 amino acids long. From germline, CDR1 is KGHSH and CDR2 LQKENI. Trimming took 5 bases from V and 5 from J; bases not matched to a gene: 14.

The chain recombines TRBV18 with TRBJ2-1; 9 bases match TRBD2. The CDR3 sequence is 16 residues long. V gave up 3 bases and J gave up 6 bases; unmatched junction bases: 9. Germline V gives CDR1 KGHSH, CDR2 LQKENI. DNA for the CDR3: TGTGCCAGCTCACCTGGCGGGACTAGCAAGCTCAATGAGCAGTTCTTC. Translated: CASSPGGTSKLNEQFF.

Only a few counts were recorded for this clone. The chain combines TRBV25-1 with TRBJ2-7; TRBD1 is a possible D gene (7 bases). Between the trimmed V and J ends, which lost 6 bases and 3 bases, there was a span of 12 bases. The CDR3 has 13 amino acids. CDR1 is MGHDK, CDR2 SYGVNS, per germline. CDR3 DNA sequence: TGTGCCAGCAGGCGGGACAGCTTCTACGAGCAGTACTTC. The encoded protein is CASRRDSFYEQYF.

The table lists this clone with a few counts. The rearrangement joins TRBV2 to TRBJ1-4; perhaps TRBD1 as D (6 bases). CDR1 and CDR2 (germline): SNHLY, FYNNEI. V gave up 6 bases and J gave up 11 bases, with 19 bases separating them. The CDR3 has 14 amino acids. This CDR3 is CASRIRDQGNKLFF. CDR3 bases: TGTGCCAGCAGGATCCGGGATCAGGGGAATAAACTGTTTTTT.

This chain joins TRBV28 and TRBJ2-7, with D possibly being TRBD1 (5 bases). The germline CDR1 and CDR2 sequences are MDHEN and SYDVKM. The CDR3 runs 15 residues. The ends were cut back, 3 bases at V and 2 bases at J, with 14 bases in the middle. The DNA for the CDR3 is TGTGCCAGCAGTTTTCAGCACAGGCCACCCTACGAGCAGTACTTC. As protein: CASSFQHRPPYEQYF.

V and J are TRBV6-5 and TRBJ1-2, with TRBD1 identical over 10 bases. The CDR3 length is 14 residues. Germline CDR1 MNHEY, CDR2 SVGAGI. J gave up 7 bases and V 6 bases, and 8 bases lay outside the gene matches. CDR3 in amino acids: CASRRDRGPSGYTF. The DNA for the CDR3 is TGTGCCAGCAGACGCGACAGGGGGCCCTCTGGCTACACCTTC.

The chain is built from TRBV21-1 and TRBJ2-4; the table's TRBD2 call for D was not verified on the DNA. TRBV21-1 is given as a pseudogene. The CDR3 has 17 residues. The CDR3 region has the DNA TGTGCCAGCAGCCCCCAGGGACTAGCGGGAGGGAAAAACATTCAGTACTTC. Protein product: CASSPQGLAGGKNIQYF.

In its sample, this clone was seen once. V gene TRBV10-3 combines with J gene TRBJ1-4; 7 bases are a match to TRBD1. V lost 5 bases, J lost 6 bases, and 6 bases stayed unmatched. Germline V gives CDR1 ENHRY, CDR2 SYGVKD. This CDR3 has 14 amino acids. In DNA, the CDR3 is TGTGCCATCAGTCTTCACCAGGGGGATGAAAAACTGTTTTTT. It encodes CAISLHQGDEKLFF.

The V call is TRBV11-2, the J call TRBJ2-7; tentative D call: TRBD1 (5 bases). Trimming removed 0 bases at V and 2 bases at J, with 14 bases between. The CDR3 sequence is 16 residues long. Germline CDR1 reads SGHAT; CDR2 reads FQNNGV. The CDR3 here is CASSLDPGRTTYEQYF. The CDR3 region has the DNA TGTGCCAGCAGCTTAGACCCCGGCAGGACAACCTACGAGCAGTACTTC.

This chain uses TRBV11-2 with TRBJ2-7; TRBD2 matches at 11 bases. Germline loops: CDR1 SGHAT, CDR2 FQNNGV. Trimming cost V 1 base and J 0 bases; bases outside gene matches: 11. The CDR3 contains 19 residues. This CDR3 is CASSLGPGLAAKSSYEQYF. CDR3 nucleotide sequence: TGTGCCAGCAGCTTAGGCCCGGGACTAGCGGCCAAAAGCTCCTACGAGCAGTACTTC.

The chain couples TRBV6-9 to TRBJ1-5; possible D gene TRBD1, 6 bases. V dropped 9 bases and J dropped 7 bases, with 22 bases sitting between them. The CDR3 covers 15 residues. CDR1 MNHGY and CDR2 SVAAGI come from the germline V gene. The CDR3: CARRIGGGKLQPQHF. The DNA of the CDR3 is TGTGCCAGGAGGATCGGAGGGGGTAAGCTACAGCCCCAGCATTTT.

This chain connects TRBV7-9 to TRBJ2-7; 10 bases are a match to TRBD2. Germline values: CDR1 SEHNR, CDR2 FQNEAQ (reference sequence). The CDR3 is 16 amino acids. Losses at the gene ends were 0 bases for V and 6 bases for J; bases not matched to a gene: 8. The CDR3 reads CASSLARSGRAPEQYF. The CDR3 region has the DNA TGTGCCAGCAGCTTAGCCCGAAGCGGGAGGGCCCCCGAGCAGTACTTC.

This clone turned up a few times. The chain carries TRBV28 and TRBJ2-4; D unresolved. Germline-derived CDR1 and CDR2 are MDHEN and SYDVKM. V was shortened by 4 bases and J by 9 bases, with 16 bases between the two germline ends. The CDR3 has 14 residues. The CDR3 here is CASSSPLGYGIQYF. The CDR3 DNA sequence: TGTGCCAGCAGTTCCCCCCTGGGGTACGGCATTCAGTACTTC.

V and J are TRBV18 and TRBJ2-1; a possible D gene is TRBD2 (6 bases). There are 15 residues in the CDR3. Germline V gene lookup returns CDR1 KGHSH and CDR2 LQKENI. Deletions cut 0 bases from V and 2 bases from J, with 8 bases between. CDR3 in DNA: TGTGCCAGCTCACCACCAGCGGGCCCCTACAATGAGCAGTTCTTC. Protein sequence: CASSPPAGPYNEQFF.

This clone is a singleton in its sample. The chain is built from TRBV29-1 and TRBJ1-4, with D perhaps TRBD1 (5 bases). Germline V CDR1 and CDR2: SQVTM, ANQGSEA. The CDR3 has 15 amino acids. The V end was cut by 3 bases, the J end by 8 bases, with 19 bases between. The CDR3 region has the DNA TGCAGCGTTGAGATAGGTTTAGGCAGGGACGAAAAACTGTTTTTT. This translates into CSVEIGLGRDEKLFF.

The sample holds one count of this clone. The chain's CDR3 is CASSPPGYQETQYF. As DNA, the CDR3 is TGTGCCAGCAGCCCTCCGGGATACCAAGAGACCCAGTACTTC. This chain uses TRBV5-4 with TRBJ2-5, with a tentative D call TRBD2 (5 bases). The V end was cut by 4 bases, the J end by 0 bases, with 10 bases between. The CDR3 consists of 14 residues. CDR1 is SGHNT, CDR2 YYREEE, per germline (reference sequence).